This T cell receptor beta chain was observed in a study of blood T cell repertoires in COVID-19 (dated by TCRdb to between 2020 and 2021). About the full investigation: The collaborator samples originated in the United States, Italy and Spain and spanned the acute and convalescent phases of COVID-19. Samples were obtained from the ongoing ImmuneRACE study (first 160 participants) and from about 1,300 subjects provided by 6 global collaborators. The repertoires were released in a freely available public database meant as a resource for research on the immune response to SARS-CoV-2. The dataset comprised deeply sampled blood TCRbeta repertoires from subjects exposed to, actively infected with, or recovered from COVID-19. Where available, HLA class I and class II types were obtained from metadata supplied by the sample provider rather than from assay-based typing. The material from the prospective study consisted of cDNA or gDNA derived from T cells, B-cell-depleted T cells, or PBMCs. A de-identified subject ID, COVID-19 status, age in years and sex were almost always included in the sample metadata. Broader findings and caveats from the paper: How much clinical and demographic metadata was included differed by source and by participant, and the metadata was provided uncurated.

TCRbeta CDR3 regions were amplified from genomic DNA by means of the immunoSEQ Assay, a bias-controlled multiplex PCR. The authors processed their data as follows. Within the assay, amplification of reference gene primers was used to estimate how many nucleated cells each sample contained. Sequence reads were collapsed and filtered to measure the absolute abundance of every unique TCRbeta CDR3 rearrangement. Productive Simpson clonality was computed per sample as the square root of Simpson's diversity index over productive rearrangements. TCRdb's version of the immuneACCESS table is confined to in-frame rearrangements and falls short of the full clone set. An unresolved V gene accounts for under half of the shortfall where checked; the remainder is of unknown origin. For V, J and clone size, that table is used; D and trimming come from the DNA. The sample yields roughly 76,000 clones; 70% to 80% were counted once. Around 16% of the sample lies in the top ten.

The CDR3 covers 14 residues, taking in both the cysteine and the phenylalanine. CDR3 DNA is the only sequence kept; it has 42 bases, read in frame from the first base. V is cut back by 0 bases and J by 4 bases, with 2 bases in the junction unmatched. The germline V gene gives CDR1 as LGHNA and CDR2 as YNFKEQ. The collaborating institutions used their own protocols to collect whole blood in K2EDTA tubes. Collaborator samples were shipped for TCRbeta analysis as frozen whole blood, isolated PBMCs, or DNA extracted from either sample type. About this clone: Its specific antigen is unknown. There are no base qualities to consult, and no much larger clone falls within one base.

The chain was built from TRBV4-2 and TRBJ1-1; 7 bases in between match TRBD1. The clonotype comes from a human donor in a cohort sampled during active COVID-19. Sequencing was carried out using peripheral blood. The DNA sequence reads TGTGCCAGCAGCCAAGAGAGACAGGGCACTGAAGCTTTCTTT. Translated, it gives CASSQERQGTEAFF.